The 2 T cell receptor beta chains below come from one sample, sequenced in a study of cytomegalovirus exposure and HLA in healthy donors. The PCR was carried out with 60 Vbeta primers and 13 Jbeta primers. Method: immunoSEQ multiplex PCR; TCRdb's copy keeps in-frame clones and lacks some. The data hold roughly 150,000 clones, with roughly 83% observed a single time. Source material: PBMCs. These receptors all come from a woman aged 18-30 years in good health and CMV-seronegative.

The genes are TRBV11-3 and TRBJ2-5; 10 bases are a match to TRBD1. This CDR3 has 15 residues. The V gene end was trimmed by 1 base and the J gene end by 3 bases; junction bases not matched to a gene: 2. From germline, CDR1 is SGHNT and CDR2 YENEEA. CDR3 in DNA: TGTGCCAGCAGCTTAGGGGGGACAGGGGAAGAGACCCAGTACTTC. This encodes CASSLGGTGEETQYF.

J is TRBJ1-3 and V is TRBV6-5; perhaps TRBD1 as D (5 bases). Deletions cut 2 bases from V and 0 bases from J, with 8 bases between. Germline CDR1 MNHEY, CDR2 SVGAGI. This CDR3 is built from 15 residues. The CDR3 loop reads CASSYGTDSGNTIYF. The CDR3 region has the DNA TGTGCCAGCAGTTACGGGACTGACTCTGGAAACACCATATATTTT.